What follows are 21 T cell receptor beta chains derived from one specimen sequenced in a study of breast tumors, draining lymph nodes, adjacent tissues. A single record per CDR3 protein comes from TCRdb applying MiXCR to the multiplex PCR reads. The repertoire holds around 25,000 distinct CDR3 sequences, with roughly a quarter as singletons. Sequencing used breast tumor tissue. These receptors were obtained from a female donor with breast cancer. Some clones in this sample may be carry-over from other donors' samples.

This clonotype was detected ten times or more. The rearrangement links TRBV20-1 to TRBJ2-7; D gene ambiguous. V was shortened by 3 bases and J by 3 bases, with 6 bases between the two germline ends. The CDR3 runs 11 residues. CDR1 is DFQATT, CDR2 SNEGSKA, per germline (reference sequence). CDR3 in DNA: TGCAGTGCTAGTACTTTCTACGAGCAGTACTTC. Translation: CSASTFYEQYF.

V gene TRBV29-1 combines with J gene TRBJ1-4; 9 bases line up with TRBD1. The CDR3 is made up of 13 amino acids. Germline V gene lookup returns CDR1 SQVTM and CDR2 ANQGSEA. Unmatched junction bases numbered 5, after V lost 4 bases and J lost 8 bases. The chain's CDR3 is CSVGWTGAEKLFF. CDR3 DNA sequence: TGCAGCGTTGGGTGGACAGGGGCAGAAAAACTGTTTTTT.

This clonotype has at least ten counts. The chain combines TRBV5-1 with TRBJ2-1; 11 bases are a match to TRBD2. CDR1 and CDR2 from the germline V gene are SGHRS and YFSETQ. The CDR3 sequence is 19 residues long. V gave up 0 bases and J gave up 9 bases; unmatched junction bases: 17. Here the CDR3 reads CASSLVPPTSGARVLEQFF. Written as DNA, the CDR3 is TGCGCCAGCAGCTTGGTCCCCCCGACTAGCGGGGCGAGGGTCCTTGAGCAGTTCTTC.

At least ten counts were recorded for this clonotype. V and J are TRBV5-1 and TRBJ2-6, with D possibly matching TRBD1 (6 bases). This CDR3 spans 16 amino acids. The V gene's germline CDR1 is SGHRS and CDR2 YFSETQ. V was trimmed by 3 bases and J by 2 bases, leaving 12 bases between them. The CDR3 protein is CASSYLTGPGANVLTF. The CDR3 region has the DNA TGCGCCAGCAGCTACCTTACAGGGCCTGGGGCCAACGTCCTGACTTTC.

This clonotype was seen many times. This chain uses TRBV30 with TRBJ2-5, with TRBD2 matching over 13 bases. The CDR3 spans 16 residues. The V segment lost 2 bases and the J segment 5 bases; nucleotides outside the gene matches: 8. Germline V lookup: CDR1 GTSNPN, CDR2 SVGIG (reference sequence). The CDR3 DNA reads TGTGCCTGGAGTAGAACGACTAGCGGGAGGTCGGAGACCCAGTACTTC. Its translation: CAWSRTTSGRSETQYF.

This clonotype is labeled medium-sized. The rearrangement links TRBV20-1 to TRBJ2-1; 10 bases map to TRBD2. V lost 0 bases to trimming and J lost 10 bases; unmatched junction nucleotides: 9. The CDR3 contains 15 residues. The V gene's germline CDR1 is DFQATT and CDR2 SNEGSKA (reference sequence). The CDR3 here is CSARDRRLAGLEQFF. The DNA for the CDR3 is TGCAGTGCTAGAGATCGCCGACTAGCGGGCCTCGAGCAGTTCTTC.

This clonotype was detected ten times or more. CDR3 bases: TGTGCCAGCATGACCAGCCCGAACACCGGGGAGCTGTTTTTT. This translates into CASMTSPNTGELFF. V usage is TRBV6-1 and J usage is TRBJ2-2; no reliable D call. The CDR3 has 14 residues. The germline V gene has CDR1 MNHNS and CDR2 SASEGT. V was pared by 7 bases and J by 0 bases, with 9 bases between.

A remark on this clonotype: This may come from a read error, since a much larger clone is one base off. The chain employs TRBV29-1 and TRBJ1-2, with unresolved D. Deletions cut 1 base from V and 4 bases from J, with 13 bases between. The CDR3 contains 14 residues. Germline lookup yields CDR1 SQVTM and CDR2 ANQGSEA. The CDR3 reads CSVEGQRGGYGYTF. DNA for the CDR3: TGCAGCGTTGAAGGTCAGCGGGGAGGCTATGGCTACACCTTC.

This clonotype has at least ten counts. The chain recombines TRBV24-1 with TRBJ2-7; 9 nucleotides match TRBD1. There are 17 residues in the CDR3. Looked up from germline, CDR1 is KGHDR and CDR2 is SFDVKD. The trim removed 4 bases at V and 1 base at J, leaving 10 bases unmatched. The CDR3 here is CATSDRPGGQGSYEQYF. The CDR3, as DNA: TGTGCCACCAGTGACCGACCCGGTGGACAGGGGTCCTACGAGCAGTACTTC.

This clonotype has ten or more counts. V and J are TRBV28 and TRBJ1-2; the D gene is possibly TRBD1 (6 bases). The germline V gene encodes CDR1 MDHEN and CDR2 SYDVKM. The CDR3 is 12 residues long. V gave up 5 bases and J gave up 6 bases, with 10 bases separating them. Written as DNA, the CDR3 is TGTGCCAGCAGTCCTGGACAGCATGGCTACACCTTC. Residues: CASSPGQHGYTF.

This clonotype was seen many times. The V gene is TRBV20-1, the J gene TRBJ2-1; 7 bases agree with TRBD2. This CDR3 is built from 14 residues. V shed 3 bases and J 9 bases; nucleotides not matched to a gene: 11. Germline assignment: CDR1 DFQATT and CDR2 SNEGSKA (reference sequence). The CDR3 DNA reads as TGCAGTGCTAGGATTGGCCGGGGGGTGGGTGAGCAGTTCTTC. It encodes CSARIGRGVGEQFF.

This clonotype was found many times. This CDR3 reads CASSLTSHEQFF. CDR3 sequence (DNA): TGTGCCAGCAGTTTGACTAGCCATGAGCAGTTCTTC. The chain links TRBV6-6 to TRBJ2-1, with 7 bases aligning to TRBD2. The length of the CDR3 is 12 residues. With 4 bases clipped from V and 8 bases from J, the junction kept 2 bases outside the gene matches. CDR1 and CDR2 from the germline V gene are MNHNY and SVGAGI (reference sequence).

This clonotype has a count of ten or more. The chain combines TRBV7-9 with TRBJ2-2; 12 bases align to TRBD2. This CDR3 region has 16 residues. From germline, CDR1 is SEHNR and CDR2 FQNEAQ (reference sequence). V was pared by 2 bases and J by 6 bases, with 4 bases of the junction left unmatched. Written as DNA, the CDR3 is TGTGCCAGCAGCTTAACTAGCGGGAGGTGGTCCGGGGAGCTGTTTTTT. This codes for CASSLTSGRWSGELFF.

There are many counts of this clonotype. This CDR3 reads CASSVASGRFNEQFF. The DNA of the CDR3 is TGTGCCAGCAGCGTCGCTAGCGGGAGATTCAATGAGCAGTTCTTC. The chain combines TRBV9 with TRBJ2-1; TRBD2 matches 10 bases. The germline CDR1 and CDR2 sequences are SGDLS and YYNGEE. V shed 2 bases, J shed 6 bases, and the junction held 5 bases outside the gene matches. The CDR3 spans 15 residues.

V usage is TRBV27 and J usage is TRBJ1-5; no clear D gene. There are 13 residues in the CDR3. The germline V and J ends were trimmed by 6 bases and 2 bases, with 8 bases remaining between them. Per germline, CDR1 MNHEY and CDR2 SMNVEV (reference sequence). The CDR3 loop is CASRDGGNQPQHF. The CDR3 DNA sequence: TGTGCCAGCAGGGACGGGGGCAATCAGCCCCAGCATTTT.

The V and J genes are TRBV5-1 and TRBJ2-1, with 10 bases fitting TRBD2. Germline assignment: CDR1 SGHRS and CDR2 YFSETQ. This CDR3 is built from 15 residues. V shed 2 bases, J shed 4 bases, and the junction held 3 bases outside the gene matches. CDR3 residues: CASSLGTSVYNEQFF. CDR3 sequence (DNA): TGCGCCAGCAGCTTAGGGACTAGCGTGTACAATGAGCAGTTCTTC. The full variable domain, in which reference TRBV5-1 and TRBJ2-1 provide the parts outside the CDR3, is KAGVTQTPRYLIKTRGQQVTLSCSPISGHRSVSWYQQTPGQGLQFLFEYFSETQRNKGNFPGRFSGRQFSNSRSEMNVSTLELGDSALYLCASSLGTSVYNEQFFGPGTRLTVL.

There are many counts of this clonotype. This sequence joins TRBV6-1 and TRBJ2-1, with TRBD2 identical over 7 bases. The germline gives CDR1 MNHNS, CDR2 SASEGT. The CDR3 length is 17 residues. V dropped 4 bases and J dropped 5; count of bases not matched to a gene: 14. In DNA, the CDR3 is TGTGCCAGCAGTGTCCGTCTCAGGGAGGGCCTTGACAATGAGCAGTTCTTC. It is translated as CASSVRLREGLDNEQFF.

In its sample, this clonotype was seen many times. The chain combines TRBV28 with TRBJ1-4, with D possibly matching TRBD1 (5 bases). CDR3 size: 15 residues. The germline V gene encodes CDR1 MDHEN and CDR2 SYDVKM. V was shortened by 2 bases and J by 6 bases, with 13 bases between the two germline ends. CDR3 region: CASSLGGRSYEKLFF. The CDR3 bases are TGTGCCAGCAGTTTAGGGGGGAGGAGCTATGAAAAACTGTTTTTT. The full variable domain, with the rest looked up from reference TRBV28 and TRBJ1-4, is DVKVTQSSRYLVKRTGEKVFLECVQDMDHENMFWYRQDPGLGLRLIYFSYDVKMKEKGDIPEGYSVSREKKERFSLILESASTNQTSMYLCASSLGGRSYEKLFFGSGTQLSVL.

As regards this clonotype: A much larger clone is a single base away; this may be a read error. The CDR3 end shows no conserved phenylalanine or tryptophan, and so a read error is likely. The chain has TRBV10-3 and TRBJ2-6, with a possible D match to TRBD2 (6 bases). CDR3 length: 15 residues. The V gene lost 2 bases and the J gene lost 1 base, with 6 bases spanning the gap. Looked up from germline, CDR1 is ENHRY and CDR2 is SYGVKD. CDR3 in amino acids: CAISEGRSGANVLTL. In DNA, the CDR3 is TGTGCCATCAGTGAGGGGAGGTCTGGGGCCAACGTCCTGACTCTC.

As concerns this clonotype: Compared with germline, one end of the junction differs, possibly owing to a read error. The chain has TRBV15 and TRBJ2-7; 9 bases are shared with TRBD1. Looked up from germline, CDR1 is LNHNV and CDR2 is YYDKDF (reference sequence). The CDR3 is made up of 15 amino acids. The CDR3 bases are TGTGCCACCAGCAGAACCGGAACAGGGGGCTACGGGCAGTACTTC. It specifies CATSRTGTGGYGQYF.

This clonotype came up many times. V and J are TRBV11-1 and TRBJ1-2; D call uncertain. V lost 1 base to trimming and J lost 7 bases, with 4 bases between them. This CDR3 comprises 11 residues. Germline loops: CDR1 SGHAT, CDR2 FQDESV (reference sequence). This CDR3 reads CASSLGGGYTF. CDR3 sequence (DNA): TGTGCCAGCAGCTTAGGCGGTGGCTACACCTTC. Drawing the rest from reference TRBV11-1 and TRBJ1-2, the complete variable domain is EAEVAQSPRYKITEKSQAVAFWCDPISGHATLYWYRQILGQGPELLVQFQDESVVDDSQLPKDRFSAERLKGVDSTLKIQPAELGDSAMYLCASSLGGGYTFGSGTRLTVV.